The following is a T cell receptor (beta chain) sequence with its context. This sample is part of a study of blood T cell repertoires in COVID-19. Study-level information: The United States, Italy and Spain were the sources of the acute and convalescent COVID-19 samples. PBMCs, B-cell-depleted T cells, or T cells were the source of the cDNA or gDNA that made up the material.

As originally analysed: Amplification from reference gene primers served as the basis for estimated nucleated cell counts. The protocol was immunoSEQ multiplex PCR, while the TCRdb copy is restricted to in-frame clones and leaves out a portion. Clone size and the V and J calls come from that table; the DNA yielded D and trimming. The table lists about 270,000 clones, approximately 86% of them singletons. CDR3 length: 16 residues. V lost 3 bases and J 2 bases, leaving 20 bases between the germline ends. Looked up from germline, CDR1 is DFQATT and CDR2 is SNEGSKA (reference sequence). Sequenced: peripheral blood. The receptor's source is a woman aged 18-29 years with acute or convalescent COVID-19. The chain links TRBV20-1 to TRBJ2-7, with a possible D match to TRBD2 (6 bases). The CDR3 loop reads CSASGLTGAFPYEQYF. The CDR3 region has the DNA TGCAGTGCTAGTGGGTTAACGGGAGCATTCCCCTACGAGCAGTACTTC.